The source of this T cell receptor (beta chain) is a study of T cell responses to AZD1222 COVID-19 vaccine. At the level of the study: Second-dose schedules of about 4 or about 12 weeks were combined.

A word on this clone: Its antigen is not known.

Overall study findings and caveats: Unmutated regions of variants are reportedly targeted by nearly half of spike-specific TCRs. After the peak T cell response, and only then, were repertoires sampled.

V was clipped by 5 bases and J by 6 bases; unmatched bases: 9. The CDR3 extends over 16 amino acids. The V gene's germline CDR1 is WSHSY and CDR2 SAAADI. Some clones are missing from TCRdb's copy, which holds only in-frame ones; the method was immunoSEQ multiplex PCR. This sample yields about 110,000 clones, of which roughly 90% are seen a single time; approximately 4.7% belongs to the top ten. The sample consisted of peripheral blood, taken on day 0 of AZD1222 vaccination. The receptor was derived from an adult in good health. The rearrangement links TRBV10-2 to TRBJ2-7; 14 bases align to TRBD2. The CDR3 region is CASSSYGTSGRSEQYF. CDR3 coding DNA: TGCGCCAGCAGTTCCTACGGGACTAGCGGGAGATCCGAGCAGTACTTC.